Below, 8 T cell receptor beta chains from the same sample are listed, as sequenced in a study of identical twins. TCRdb re-called the 5' RACE reads with MiXCR, one entry per CDR3 protein. The data show 600,000 to 700,000 distinct CDR3 sequences, approximately 22% seen once. The same data also went into a second study, on T cells expressing NK-cell markers.

The sequencing sample was made of PBMCs. These receptors were obtained from a woman between 18 and 29 years old in good health.

This clonotype was observed a few times. The CDR3 DNA follows: TGTGCCAGCAGTTCCCCAGGACAGGGGGCGAGCAATCAGCCCCAGCATTTT. This gives the protein CASSSPGQGASNQPQHF. The chain is built from TRBV6-5 and TRBJ1-5; 11 nucleotides align to TRBD1. CDR3 length: 17 amino acids. Germline assignment: CDR1 MNHEY and CDR2 SVGAGI. Trimming took 4 bases from V and 1 from J; bases not matched to a gene: 6.

This clonotype showed up many times. V and J are TRBV6-1 and TRBJ2-3, with 14 bases fitting TRBD2. Germline V CDR1 and CDR2: MNHNS, SASEGT. V lost 7 bases and J lost 5; bases outside the gene matches: 2. The CDR3 extends over 14 amino acids. CDR3 sequence reads: CASIGTSGRDTQYF. DNA for the CDR3: TGTGCCAGCATCGGGACTAGCGGGAGAGATACGCAGTATTTT.

This sequence joins TRBV20-1 and TRBJ2-1; 10 bases line up with TRBD2. The V and J ends lost 5 bases and 6 bases, in that order; junction bases with no gene match: 13. CDR3 length: 16 residues. Germline V gene sequence: CDR1 DFQATT, CDR2 SNEGSKA (reference sequence). The CDR3 DNA reads as TGCAGTGCTCCACACCAGTTTCTAGCGGGGGCCAATGAGCAGTTCTTC. The encoded protein is CSAPHQFLAGANEQFF.

This clonotype was seen more than once but under ten times. V is TRBV30 and J is TRBJ1-4, with 8 bases matching TRBD1. This CDR3 contains 15 residues. Trimming at V came to 2 bases and at J to 7 bases, leaving 9 bases not matched to a gene. Germline V CDR1 and CDR2: GTSNPN, SVGIG (reference sequence). CDR3 sequence (DNA): TGTGCCTGGAGTAACCTGGACAGGGATGGTGAAAAACTGTTTTTT. Translation gives CAWSNLDRDGEKLFF.

This clonotype was recorded a few times. J is TRBJ1-6 and V is TRBV5-5; D is unresolved. The length of the CDR3 is 16 residues. Per germline, CDR1 SGHKS and CDR2 YYEKEE (reference sequence). Trimming removed 2 bases from V and 5 bases from J, with 14 bases in between. CDR3 region: CASSLGPRVNNSPLHF. In DNA, the CDR3 is TGTGCCAGCAGCTTAGGGCCCCGAGTCAATAATTCACCCCTCCACTTT.

This clonotype was detected many times. The chain uses TRBV6-5 and TRBJ1-1; possible D gene TRBD1, 6 bases. CDR3 length: 13 amino acids. In germline, CDR1 is MNHEY, CDR2 SVGAGI. Trimming pared 0 bases from V and 10 bases from J, leaving 12 bases between. Here the CDR3 DNA reads TGTGCCAGCAGTTACTCGGGGGACAATCGAGCTTTCTTT. As protein: CASSYSGDNRAFF.

This clonotype was counted only a few times. This chain uses TRBV18 with TRBJ1-2; TRBD1 is a possible D gene (6 bases). The CDR3 length is 15 residues. The V and J ends lost 1 base and 1 base respectively, with 10 bases between them. Germline loops: CDR1 KGHSH, CDR2 LQKENI. CDR3 nucleotides: TGTGCCAGCTCACCACTGGACAGCAGTAACTATGGCTACACCTTC. Translated: CASSPLDSSNYGYTF.

The gene calls are TRBV27 and TRBJ1-2; TRBD1 matches at 9 bases. Germline V gene sequence: CDR1 MNHEY, CDR2 SMNVEV (reference sequence). The CDR3 contains 14 residues. V shed 8 bases and J 7 bases; nucleotides not matched to a gene: 11. CDR3 sequence (DNA): TGTGCCAGCGGACAGGGGACCCTTCTTGTTGGCTACACCTTC. Translation gives CASGQGTLLVGYTF.